This is a list of T cell receptor beta chains from one sample in a study of CDR3 diversity in severe acne. From the PCR reads, TCRdb called clonotypes with MiXCR, one entry per CDR3 protein. The sample comprises about 100,000 distinct CDR3 sequences, around 53% of which are singletons, and around an eighth rests with the top ten. The specimen sequenced was blood. The source is a male donor with acne. The CDR3 runs from the conserved cysteine through the conserved F or W. D genes are given only for firm matches. Clone size, where shown, is once, few, many, or a class for clones that have expanded.

V	D	length	J	size	CDR3	DNA
TRBV13	.	13	TRBJ1-1	many	CASSPGTGTEAFF	TGTGCCAGCAGCCCGGGGACCGGCACTGAAGCTTTCTTT
TRBV6-5	TRBD2	14	TRBJ2-7	many	CASIGTSGRDEQYF	TGTGCCAGCATTGGGACTAGCGGGAGAGACGAGCAGTACTTC
TRBV7-3	TRBD1	13	TRBJ1-1	many	CASSLNRGGEAFF	TGTGCCAGCAGCCTTAACAGGGGCGGAGAAGCTTTCTTT
TRBV12-3/TRBV12-4	.	14	TRBJ2-5	few	CASSLRRQQETQYF	TGTGCCAGCAGTTTACGCCGACAACAAGAGACCCAGTACTTC
TRBV7-9	.	12	TRBJ2-5	.	CASRGRAETQYF	TGTGCCAGCAGAGGACGGGCCGAGACCCAGTACTTC
TRBV7-9	TRBD1	16	TRBJ2-1	many	CASSPEHGTDHNEQFF	TGTGCCAGCAGCCCCGAGCACGGGACAGACCACAATGAGCAGTTCTTC
TRBV14	.	15	TRBJ2-1	many	CASSQDFSGTNEQFF	TGTGCCAGCAGCCAAGATTTTAGCGGAACCAATGAGCAGTTCTTC
TRBV7-8	.	15	TRBJ2-3	.	CASSLLGPEADTQYF	TGTGCCAGCAGCCTCCTGGGCCCTGAGGCAGATACGCAGTATTTT
TRBV16	.	15	TRBJ2-7	few	CASMPRGGGSYEQYF	TGTGCCAGCATGCCAAGGGGGGGCGGCTCCTACGAGCAGTACTTC
TRBV19	.	12	TRBJ1-5	.	CATLHLGQPQHF	TGTGCCACTCTTCACTTGGGTCAGCCCCAGCATTTT
TRBV6-1	.	17	TRBJ2-6	.	CASSDNVVFSGANVLTF	TGTGCCAGCAGTGATAACGTAGTATTCTCTGGGGCCAACGTCCTGACTTTC
TRBV9	.	14	TRBJ2-1	many	CASSQGSNYNEQFF	TGTGCCAGCAGCCAGGGCAGCAATTACAATGAGCAGTTCTTC
TRBV2	.	16	TRBJ1-1	many	CASSAIWEVENTEAFF	TGTGCCAGCAGTGCTATTTGGGAAGTCGAGAACACTGAAGCTTTCTTT
TRBV2	.	15	TRBJ1-2	.	CASRRFFGADYGYTF	TGTGCCAGCAGGCGGTTCTTCGGGGCGGACTATGGCTACACCTTC
TRBV20-1	TRBD1	15	TRBJ2-5	.	CSARTLTTGIETQYF	TGCAGTGCTAGGACCTTAACGACAGGGATCGAGACCCAGTACTTC